This T cell receptor beta chain comes out of a study of shared clonotypes between healthy human individuals. TCRdb keeps only in-frame clones here, not all; method: immunoSEQ multiplex PCR. This sample has 1.5 million to 2.5 million clones, with approximately 94% found just once. The germline CDR1 and CDR2 sequences are MNHNS and SASEGT. With 7 bases removed from V and 7 bases from J, the gap between germline ends came to 20 bases. CDR3 length: 15 amino acids. CD8 cells classed as naive were CD45RO-negative and positively selected for CCR7, excluding terminally differentiated effector memory CD45RA+ cells.

Sequencing was carried out using naive CD8+ T cells sorted from blood. This receptor was identified in a man aged 18 to 29 in good health. The chain couples TRBV6-1 to TRBJ2-1; TRBD1 is a possible D gene (5 bases). The CDR3 DNA reads TGTGCCAGCAACCCCAGGGCAGGAATAAATAATGAGCAGTTCTTC. This gives the protein CASNPRAGINNEQFF.